The 9 T cell receptor beta chains below come from one sample, sequenced in a study of cytomegalovirus exposure and HLA in healthy donors. Researchers ran the PCR with 60 Vbeta and 13 Jbeta primers. Clones were read by immunoSEQ multiplex PCR, and TCRdb kept only the in-frame ones, dropping some. Found here are roughly 130,000 clones, just over 70% of them singletons; the top ten hold about 3%. Sequencing was done on a sample of PBMCs. The receptors shown here come from a woman between 55 and 75 years old in good health and CMV-seropositive.

V and J are TRBV14 and TRBJ1-1, with a weak D call TRBD1 (5 bases). The CDR3 totals 14 residues. Trimming cost V 5 bases and J 5 bases, with 15 bases left between them. Germline V gene data show CDR1 as SGHDN and CDR2 as FVKESK. In nucleotides, the CDR3 is TGTGCCAGCAGCTTGGGGCGTGGGAGGACTGAAGCTTTCTTT. Translation: CASSLGRGRTEAFF.

The genes are TRBV27 and TRBJ2-7; weak D call: TRBD2 (7 bases). Trimming removed 2 bases at V and 0 bases at J, with 17 bases between. This CDR3 is 17 amino acids long. In germline, CDR1 is MNHEY, CDR2 SMNVEV (reference sequence). CDR3 in amino acids: CASSLLPKGGDSYEQYF. CDR3 nucleotides: TGTGCCAGCAGTTTACTCCCGAAGGGGGGGGACTCCTACGAGCAGTACTTC.

The J gene is TRBJ2-7, the V gene TRBV15; maybe TRBD2 (5 bases). Trimming stripped 3 bases from V and 2 bases from J, with 8 bases between. Germline CDR1 and CDR2: LNHNV and YYDKDF (reference sequence). The CDR3 covers 13 residues. The CDR3 coding sequence is TGTGCCACCAGCAGGGACTCCGCCTACGAGCAGTACTTC. Amino acids: CATSRDSAYEQYF.

This clone has more than one count but fewer than ten. This chain connects TRBV14 to TRBJ1-1, with 7 bases lining up with TRBD1. J was trimmed by 5 bases and V by 5 bases; bases with no gene match: 5. The CDR3 extends over 13 amino acids. The germline V gene encodes CDR1 SGHDN and CDR2 FVKESK. The CDR3 loop reads CASSAGGRTEAFF. For the CDR3, the DNA is TGTGCCAGCAGCGCAGGGGGTAGGACTGAAGCTTTCTTT.

The chain employs TRBV2 and TRBJ2-5; 7 bases match TRBD1. This CDR3 region has 14 residues. The junction had 3 bases not matched to a gene; V was cut back by 5 bases and J by 0 bases. CDR1 SNHLY and CDR2 FYNNEI come from the germline V gene. For the CDR3, the DNA is TGTGCCAGCAGTCCTACAGGGGACCAAGAGACCCAGTACTTC. Translation gives CASSPTGDQETQYF. Full variable domain (outside the CDR3, taken from reference TRBV2 and TRBJ2-5): EPEVTQTPSHQVTQMGQEVILRCVPISNHLYFYWYRQILGQKVEFLVSFYNNEISEKSEIFDDQFSVERPDGSNFTLKIRSTKLEDSAMYFCASSPTGDQETQYFGPGTRLLVL.

The chain uses TRBV6-5 and TRBJ1-1; D is unclear. The germline V gene has CDR1 MNHEY and CDR2 SVGAGI. V was cut by 5 bases and J by 3 bases, with 13 bases left in between. The CDR3 totals 14 residues. CDR3 in DNA: TGTGCCAGCAGTGAGTACCTACGGGACACTGAAGCTTTCTTT. This encodes CASSEYLRDTEAFF.

This clone came up a few times. The V and J genes are TRBV18 and TRBJ1-5; possible D gene TRBD1, 6 bases. Germline CDR1 reads KGHSH; CDR2 reads LQKENI. The CDR3 covers 15 residues. Trimming stripped 3 bases from V and 0 bases from J, with 9 bases between. In nucleotides, the CDR3 is TGTGCCAGCTCACCGGACAGTTATAGCAATCAGCCCCAGCATTTT. It is translated as CASSPDSYSNQPQHF.

The chain has TRBV10-3 and TRBJ1-1, with D possibly TRBD1 on 5 matching bases. The CDR3 has 15 amino acids. V was shortened by 0 bases and J by 7 bases, with 15 bases between the two germline ends. Germline V gene data show CDR1 as ENHRY and CDR2 as SYGVKD. DNA for the CDR3: TGTGCCATCAGTGAGTCGAATCTGCCCGGGGGTGAAGCTTTCTTT. As protein: CAISESNLPGGEAFF.

This clone has more than one count but fewer than ten. V gene TRBV21-1 combines with J gene TRBJ2-3; whether TRBD2, the table's D call, matches the DNA was not checked. TRBV21-1 is given as a pseudogene. The CDR3 contains 13 residues. CDR3 protein: CATEGGGTDTQYF. The DNA of the CDR3 is TGTGCCACCGAGGGAGGGGGCACAGATACGCAGTATTTT.